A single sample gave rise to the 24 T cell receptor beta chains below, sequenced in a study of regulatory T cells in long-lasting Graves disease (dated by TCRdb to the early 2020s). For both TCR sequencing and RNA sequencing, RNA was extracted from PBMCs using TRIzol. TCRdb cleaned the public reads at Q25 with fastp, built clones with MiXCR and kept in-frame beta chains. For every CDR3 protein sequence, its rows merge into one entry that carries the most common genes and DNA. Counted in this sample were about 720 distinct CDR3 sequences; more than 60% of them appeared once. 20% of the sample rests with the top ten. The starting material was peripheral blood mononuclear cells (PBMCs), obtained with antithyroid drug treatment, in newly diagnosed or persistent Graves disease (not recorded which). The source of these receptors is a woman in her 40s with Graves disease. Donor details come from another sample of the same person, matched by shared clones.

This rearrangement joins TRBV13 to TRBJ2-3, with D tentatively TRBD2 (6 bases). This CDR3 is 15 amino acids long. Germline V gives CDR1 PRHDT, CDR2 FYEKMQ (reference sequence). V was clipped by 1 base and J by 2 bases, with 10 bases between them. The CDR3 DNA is TGTGCCAGCAGCTTAGCGGGAGCGAACACAGATACGCAGTATTTT. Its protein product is CASSLAGANTDTQYF. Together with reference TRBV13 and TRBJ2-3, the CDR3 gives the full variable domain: AAGVIQSPRHLIKEKRETATLKCYPIPRHDTVYWYQQGPGQDPQFLISFYEKMQSDKGSIPDRFSAQQFSDYHSELNMSSLELGDSALYFCASSLAGANTDTQYFGPGTRLTVL.

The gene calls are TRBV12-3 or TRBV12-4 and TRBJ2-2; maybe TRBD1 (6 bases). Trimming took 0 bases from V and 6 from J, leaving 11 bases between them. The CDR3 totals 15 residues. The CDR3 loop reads CASSLAPPGAGELFF. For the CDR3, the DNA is TGTGCCAGCAGTTTAGCGCCACCAGGGGCCGGGGAGCTGTTTTTT.

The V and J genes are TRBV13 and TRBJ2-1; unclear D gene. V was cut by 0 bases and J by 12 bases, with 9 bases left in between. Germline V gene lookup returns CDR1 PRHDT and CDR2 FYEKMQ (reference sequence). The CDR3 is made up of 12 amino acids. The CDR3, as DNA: TGTGCCAGCAGCTTAGGGGGGTCTCGGCAGTTCTTC. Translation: CASSLGGSRQFF. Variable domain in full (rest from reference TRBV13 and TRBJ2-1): AAGVIQSPRHLIKEKRETATLKCYPIPRHDTVYWYQQGPGQDPQFLISFYEKMQSDKGSIPDRFSAQQFSDYHSELNMSSLELGDSALYFCASSLGGSRQFFGPGTRLTVL.

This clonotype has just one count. For the CDR3, the DNA is TGTGCCAGCATGGATGGGCCGGGGGAGCAGTACTTC. This translates into CASMDGPGEQYF. The chain carries TRBV28 and TRBJ2-7; the D gene is possibly TRBD2 (5 bases). V gave up 7 bases and J gave up 7 bases, with 14 bases separating them. The CDR3 consists of 12 residues. Germline lookup yields CDR1 MDHEN and CDR2 SYDVKM.

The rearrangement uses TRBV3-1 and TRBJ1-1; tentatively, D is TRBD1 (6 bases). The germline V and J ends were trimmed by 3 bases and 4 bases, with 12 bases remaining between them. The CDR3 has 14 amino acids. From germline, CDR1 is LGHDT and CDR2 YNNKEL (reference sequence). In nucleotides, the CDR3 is TGTGCCAGCAGCCAGGAGGGAGGGGGCACTGAAGCTTTCTTT. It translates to CASSQEGGGTEAFF.

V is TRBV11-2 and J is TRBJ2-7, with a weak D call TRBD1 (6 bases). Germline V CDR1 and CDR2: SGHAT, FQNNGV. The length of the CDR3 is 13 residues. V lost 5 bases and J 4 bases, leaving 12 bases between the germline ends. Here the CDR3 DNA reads TGTGCCAGCAGCACCCCGACAGGATACGAGCAGTACTTC. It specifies CASSTPTGYEQYF.

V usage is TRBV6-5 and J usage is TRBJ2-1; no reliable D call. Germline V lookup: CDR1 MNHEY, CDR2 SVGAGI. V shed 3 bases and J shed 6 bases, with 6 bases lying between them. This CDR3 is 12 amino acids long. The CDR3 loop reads CASSYLFNEQFF. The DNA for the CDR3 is TGTGCCAGCAGTTATCTCTTCAATGAGCAGTTCTTC.

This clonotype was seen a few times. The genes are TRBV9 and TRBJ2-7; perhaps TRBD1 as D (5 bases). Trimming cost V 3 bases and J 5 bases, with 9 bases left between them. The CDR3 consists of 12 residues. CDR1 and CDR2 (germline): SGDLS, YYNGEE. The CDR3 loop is CASSAQGHEQYF. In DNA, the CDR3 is TGTGCCAGCAGCGCCCAGGGCCACGAGCAGTACTTC.

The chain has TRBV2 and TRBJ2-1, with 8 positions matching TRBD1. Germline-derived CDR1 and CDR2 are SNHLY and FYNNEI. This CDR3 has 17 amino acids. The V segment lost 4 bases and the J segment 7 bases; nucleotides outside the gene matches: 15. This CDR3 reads CASSGQGRVGGLNEQFF. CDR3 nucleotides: TGTGCCAGCAGTGGACAGGGGCGCGTTGGGGGCTTGAATGAGCAGTTCTTC.

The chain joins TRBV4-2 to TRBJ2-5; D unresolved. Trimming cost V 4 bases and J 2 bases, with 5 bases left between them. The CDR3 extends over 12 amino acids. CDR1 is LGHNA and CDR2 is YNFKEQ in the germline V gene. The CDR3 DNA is TGTGCCAGCAGCCTGGATCAAGAGACCCAGTACTTC. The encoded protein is CASSLDQETQYF.

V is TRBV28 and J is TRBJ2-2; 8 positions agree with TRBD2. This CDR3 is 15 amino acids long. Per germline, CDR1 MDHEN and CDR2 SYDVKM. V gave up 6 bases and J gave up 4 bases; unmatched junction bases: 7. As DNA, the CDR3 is TGTGCCAGCAGGATCGGGACTAGGAGCACCGGGGAGCTGTTTTTT. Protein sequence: CASRIGTRSTGELFF.

The CDR3 DNA sequence: TGTGCCAGCAGTGGACAGGTCCGCTATAACTATGGCTACACCTTC. Protein sequence: CASSGQVRYNYGYTF. This chain connects TRBV6-1 to TRBJ1-2, with D possibly matching TRBD1 (6 bases). The V end was cut by 4 bases, the J end by 1 base, with 13 bases between. The germline V gene encodes CDR1 MNHNS and CDR2 SASEGT. This CDR3 has 15 amino acids.

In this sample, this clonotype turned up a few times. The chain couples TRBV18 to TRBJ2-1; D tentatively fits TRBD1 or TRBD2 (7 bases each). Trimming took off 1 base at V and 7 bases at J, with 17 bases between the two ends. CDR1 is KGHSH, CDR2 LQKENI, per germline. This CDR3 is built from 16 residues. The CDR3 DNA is TGTGCCAGCTCACCACGAAGCGGGACAGCCGGAAATGAGCAGTTCTTC. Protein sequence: CASSPRSGTAGNEQFF.

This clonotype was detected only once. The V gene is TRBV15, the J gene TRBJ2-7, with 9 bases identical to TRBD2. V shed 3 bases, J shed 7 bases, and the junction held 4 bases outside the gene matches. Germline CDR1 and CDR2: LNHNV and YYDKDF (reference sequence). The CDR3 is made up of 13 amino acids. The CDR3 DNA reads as TGTGCCACCAGCAGGACTAGCGGATGGGAGCAGTACTTC. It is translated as CATSRTSGWEQYF.

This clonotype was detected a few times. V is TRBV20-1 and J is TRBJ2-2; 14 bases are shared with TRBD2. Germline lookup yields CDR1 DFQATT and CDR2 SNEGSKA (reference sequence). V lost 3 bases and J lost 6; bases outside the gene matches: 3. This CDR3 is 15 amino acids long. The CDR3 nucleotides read TGCAGTGCTAGGGGACTAGCGGGAGAGTCCGGGGAGCTGTTTTTT. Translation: CSARGLAGESGELFF.

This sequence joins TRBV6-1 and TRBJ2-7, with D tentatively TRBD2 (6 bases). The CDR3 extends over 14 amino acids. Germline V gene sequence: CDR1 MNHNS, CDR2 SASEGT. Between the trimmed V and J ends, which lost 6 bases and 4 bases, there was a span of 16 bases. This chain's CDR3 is CASSVSGLKYEQYF. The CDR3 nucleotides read TGTGCCAGCAGCGTTAGCGGTCTAAAGTACGAGCAGTACTTC.

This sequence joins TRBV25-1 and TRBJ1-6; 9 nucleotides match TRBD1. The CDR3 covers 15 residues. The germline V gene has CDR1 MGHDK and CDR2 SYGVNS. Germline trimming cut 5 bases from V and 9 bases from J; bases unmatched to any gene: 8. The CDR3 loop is CASSLTGGAGSPLHF. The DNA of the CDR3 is TGTGCCAGCAGTTTAACAGGGGGCGCGGGTTCACCCCTCCACTTT.

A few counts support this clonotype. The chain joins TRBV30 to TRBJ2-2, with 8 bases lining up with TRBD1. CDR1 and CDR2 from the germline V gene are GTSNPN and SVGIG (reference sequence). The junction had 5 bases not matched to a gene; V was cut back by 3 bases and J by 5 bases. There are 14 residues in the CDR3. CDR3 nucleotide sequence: TGTGCCTGGAGGGACAGGGTTAGAACCGGGGAGCTGTTTTTT. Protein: CAWRDRVRTGELFF.

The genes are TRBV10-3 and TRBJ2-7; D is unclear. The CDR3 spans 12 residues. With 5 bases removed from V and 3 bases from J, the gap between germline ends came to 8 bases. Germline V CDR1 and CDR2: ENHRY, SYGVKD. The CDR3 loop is CAISKAHYEQYF. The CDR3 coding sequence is TGTGCCATCAGTAAGGCCCACTACGAGCAGTACTTC.

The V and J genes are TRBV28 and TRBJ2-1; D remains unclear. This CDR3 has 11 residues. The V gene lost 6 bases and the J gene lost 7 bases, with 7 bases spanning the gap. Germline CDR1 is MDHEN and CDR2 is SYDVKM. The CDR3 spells CASSPRNEQFF. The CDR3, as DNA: TGTGCCAGCAGCCCGAGGAATGAGCAGTTCTTC.

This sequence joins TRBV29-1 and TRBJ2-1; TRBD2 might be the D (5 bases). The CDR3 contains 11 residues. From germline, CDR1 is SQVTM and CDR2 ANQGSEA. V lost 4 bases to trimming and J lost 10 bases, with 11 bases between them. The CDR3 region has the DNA TGCAGCGTTGCGGGGTACGAGGAGCAGTTCTTC. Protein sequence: CSVAGYEEQFF.

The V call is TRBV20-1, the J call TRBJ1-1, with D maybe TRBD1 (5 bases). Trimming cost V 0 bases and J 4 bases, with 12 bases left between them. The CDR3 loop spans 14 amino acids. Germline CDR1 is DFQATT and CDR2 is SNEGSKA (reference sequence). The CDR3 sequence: CSARESGSGTEAFF. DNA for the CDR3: TGCAGTGCTAGAGAATCAGGGTCCGGCACTGAAGCTTTCTTT.

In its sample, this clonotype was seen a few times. CDR3 loop: CASSFGTGGLHNYGYTF. CDR3 DNA: TGTGCCAGCAGTTTCGGGACAGGGGGCCTCCATAACTATGGCTACACCTTC. The J gene is TRBJ1-2, the V gene TRBV28, with 12 bases identical to TRBD1. From germline, CDR1 is MDHEN and CDR2 SYDVKM. This CDR3 is 17 amino acids long. V shed 3 bases and J 1 base; nucleotides not matched to a gene: 6.

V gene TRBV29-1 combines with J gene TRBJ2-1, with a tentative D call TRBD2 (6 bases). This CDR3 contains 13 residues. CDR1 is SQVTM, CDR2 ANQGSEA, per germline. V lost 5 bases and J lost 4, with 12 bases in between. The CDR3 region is CSVPPRGYNEQFF. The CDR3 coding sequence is TGCAGCGTTCCTCCCCGGGGGTACAATGAGCAGTTCTTC.